A single sample is the source of the 18 T cell receptor beta chains below, sequenced in a study of T cell changes during pregnancy in multiple sclerosis. TCRdb's copy holds only in-frame clones and misses some; the assay was immunoSEQ multiplex PCR. The table shows under 30,000 clones, with around 93% occurring only once. This specimen consisted of CD4+ T cells from peripheral blood mononuclear cells, obtained after pregnancy. Receptors were obtained from a female donor with multiple sclerosis, enrolled in a pregnancy study.

V gene TRBV20-1 combines with J gene TRBJ1-2, with D unclear. The V end lost 2 bases, the J end lost 2 bases, and 3 bases lay between the germline ends. The CDR3 contains 11 residues. Germline CDR1 and CDR2: DFQATT and SNEGSKA (reference sequence). DNA for the CDR3: TGCAGTGCTAGACGGAACTATGGCTACACCTTC. Translation: CSARRNYGYTF.

The chain employs TRBV5-6 and TRBJ1-4; D perhaps matches TRBD1 (6 bases). Germline V gene sequence: CDR1 SGHDT, CDR2 YYEEEE. The CDR3 runs to 18 residues. With 4 bases removed from V and 5 bases from J, the gap between germline ends came to 24 bases. In DNA, the CDR3 is TGTGCCAGCAGCCCGAGGTTAAGTTTAGGGCAGGGGAATGAAAAACTGTTTTTT. It codes for CASSPRLSLGQGNEKLFF.

The CDR3, as DNA: TGTGCCAGCAGTTACCTAGCGGGAGGGGACACCGGGGAGCTGTTTTTT. This sequence encodes CASSYLAGGDTGELFF. V usage is TRBV6-6 and J usage is TRBJ2-2, with 12 bases matching TRBD2. CDR3 size: 16 residues. Germline trimming cut 2 bases from V and 3 bases from J; bases unmatched to any gene: 1. The germline gives CDR1 MNHNY, CDR2 SVGAGI (reference sequence).

This chain connects TRBV5-8 to TRBJ2-7; 8 nucleotides line up with TRBD1. J lost 6 bases, V lost 2 bases, and 4 bases had no gene match. Per the germline V gene, CDR1 is SGHTS and CDR2 is YDEGEE. The CDR3 sequence is 13 residues long. CDR3 amino acids: CASSFGQGGEQYF. In nucleotides, the CDR3 is TGTGCCAGCAGCTTCGGACAGGGCGGCGAGCAGTACTTC.

V and J are TRBV18 and TRBJ2-7; D unclear. Germline V lookup: CDR1 KGHSH, CDR2 LQKENI. The CDR3 covers 14 residues. Trimming left V 2 bases short and J 3 bases short, with 11 bases between. This CDR3 reads CASSPGIDGYEQYF. CDR3 DNA sequence: TGTGCCAGCTCACCAGGTATAGATGGCTACGAGCAGTACTTC.

The CDR3 loop is CASSLVGGLPDTQYF. In DNA, the CDR3 is TGTGCCAGCAGCTTGGTAGGGGGCCTACCAGATACGCAGTATTTT. The chain employs TRBV5-5 and TRBJ2-3, with 7 nucleotides matching TRBD1. This CDR3 comprises 15 residues. Germline lookup yields CDR1 SGHKS and CDR2 YYEKEE (reference sequence). V was clipped by 0 bases and J by 4 bases; unmatched bases: 5.

Here the CDR3 DNA reads TGTGCCAGCAGCGAGACACTAGCGGGGATAAACAATGAGCAGTTCTTC. It translates to CASSETLAGINNEQFF. The genes are TRBV9 and TRBJ2-1; 10 bases match TRBD2. The CDR3 runs 16 residues. V gave up 3 bases and J gave up 5 bases; unmatched junction bases: 8. Germline-derived CDR1 and CDR2 are SGDLS and YYNGEE.

CDR3 residues: CASNTDQGAFGTEAFF. DNA of the CDR3: TGTGCCAGCAACACAGACCAGGGGGCGTTTGGCACTGAAGCTTTCTTT. The chain recombines TRBV6-6 with TRBJ1-1, with 8 bases lining up with TRBD1. With 7 bases clipped from V and 4 bases from J, the junction kept 14 bases outside the gene matches. CDR3 length: 16 residues. Germline V gene sequence: CDR1 MNHNY, CDR2 SVGAGI (reference sequence).

V is TRBV9 and J is TRBJ2-3, with 13 bases lining up with TRBD2. The J segment lost 3 bases and the V segment lost 4 bases, leaving 8 bases of the junction unmatched. CDR1 is SGDLS and CDR2 is YYNGEE in the germline V gene. The CDR3 runs to 17 residues. CDR3 residues: CASSPPTGLAGTDTQYF. The CDR3 bases are TGTGCCAGCAGCCCCCCCACGGGACTAGCGGGAACAGATACGCAGTATTTT.

V usage is TRBV2 and J usage is TRBJ1-1; 7 bases map to TRBD1. The CDR3 runs to 14 residues. J lost 1 base, V lost 7 bases, and 6 bases had no gene match. Looked up from germline, CDR1 is SNHLY and CDR2 is FYNNEI. The CDR3 nucleotides read TGTGCCAGCATCAGAGGGGGCAAGAACACTGAAGCTTTCTTT. Its translation: CASIRGGKNTEAFF.

The V and J genes are TRBV30 and TRBJ2-7, with a weak D call TRBD2 (5 bases). Looked up from germline, CDR1 is GTSNPN and CDR2 is SVGIG (reference sequence). Trimming shortened V by 1 base and J by 2 bases, and 9 bases separated the two germline ends. The CDR3 is 13 residues long. CDR3 sequence reads: CAWSDYGTYEQYF. In DNA form, the CDR3 reads TGTGCCTGGAGTGATTACGGGACCTACGAGCAGTACTTC.

The chain uses TRBV7-9 and TRBJ2-5; 7 bases map to TRBD1. V shed 4 bases and J 6 bases; nucleotides not matched to a gene: 8. Looked up from germline, CDR1 is SEHNR and CDR2 is FQNEAQ (reference sequence). CDR3 length equals 14 residues. CDR3 nucleotide sequence: TGTGCCAGCAGCTCTCGACAGGGCCAGCAGACCCAGTACTTC. Translating gives CASSSRQGQQTQYF.

The chain recombines TRBV6-5 with TRBJ2-1, with D possibly matching TRBD2 (6 bases). V dropped 2 bases and J dropped 6 bases, with 14 bases sitting between them. The CDR3 runs to 15 residues. The germline CDR1 and CDR2 sequences are MNHEY and SVGAGI. Written as DNA, the CDR3 is TGTGCCAGCAGTTACATCGGAGGGGACCGCAATGAGCAGTTCTTC. This gives the protein CASSYIGGDRNEQFF.

V and J are TRBV5-1 and TRBJ2-6; a weak D match, TRBD1 (6 bases). This CDR3 has 16 residues. The V end lost 7 bases, the J end lost 0 bases, and 14 bases lay between the germline ends. From germline, CDR1 is SGHRS and CDR2 YFSETQ. This chain's CDR3 is CASGRQARSGANVLTF. The DNA for the CDR3 is TGCGCCAGCGGGCGACAGGCCCGCTCTGGGGCCAACGTCCTGACTTTC.

The chain has TRBV18 and TRBJ1-2; D is unresolved. Germline CDR1 and CDR2: KGHSH and LQKENI. The CDR3 consists of 14 residues. V lost 5 bases and J 0 bases, leaving 10 bases between the germline ends. This CDR3 reads CASSNGKPNYGYTF. CDR3 coding DNA: TGTGCCAGCTCAAACGGGAAACCTAACTATGGCTACACCTTC.

The V and J genes are TRBV5-1 and TRBJ1-3; D gene ambiguous. The CDR3 contains 15 residues. Germline V gene sequence: CDR1 SGHRS, CDR2 YFSETQ. V was pared by 7 bases and J by 1 base, with 15 bases between. This CDR3 is CASRREMGSGNTIYF. CDR3 nucleotide sequence: TGCGCCAGCCGGCGGGAGATGGGGTCTGGAAACACCATATATTTT.

The genes are TRBV19 and TRBJ1-4; TRBD1 matches 8 bases. V was pared by 4 bases and J by 0 bases, with 16 bases of the junction left unmatched. Germline V gene sequence: CDR1 LNHDA, CDR2 SQIVND (reference sequence). The CDR3 runs to 20 residues. The CDR3 DNA is TGTGCCAGTAGTACCGCCACCGGGACAGGCCACTCGGCAACTAATGAAAAACTGTTTTTT. Translating gives CASSTATGTGHSATNEKLFF.

The chain has TRBV28 and TRBJ1-1; D is unresolved. The CDR3 consists of 11 residues. V lost 2 bases and J lost 8, with 6 bases in between. CDR1 and CDR2 from the germline V gene are MDHEN and SYDVKM. The DNA of the CDR3 is TGTGCCAGCAGTTTAACGAGGGAAGCTTTCTTT. Encoded protein: CASSLTREAFF. Drawing the rest from reference TRBV28 and TRBJ1-1, the complete variable domain is DVKVTQSSRYLVKRTGEKVFLECVQDMDHENMFWYRQDPGLGLRLIYFSYDVKMKEKGDIPEGYSVSREKKERFSLILESASTNQTSMYLCASSLTREAFFGQGTRLTVV.